This TCR beta chain was identified during a study of blood T cell repertoires in COVID-19. Study-level information: COVID-19 samples collected from the United States, Italy and Spain covered acute and convalescent phases. Nucleic acid was either cDNA or gDNA, and it came from T cells, B-cell-depleted T cells, or PBMCs.

This clone was observed a single time. Original handling: Reference gene primer amplification gave estimated nucleated cell counts. The data were produced by immunoSEQ multiplex PCR, yet TCRdb's version contains in-frame clones alone and is incomplete. V, J and clone size reflect that table, while D and trimming were determined from the DNA. Among under 350,000 clones listed, around 88% were seen once. The receptor was isolated from a man aged 40-55 years with acute or convalescent COVID-19. Material for sequencing was peripheral blood.

DNA for the CDR3: TGTGCCAGCAGCCGAGGGACAGGAGGCTACACCTTC. This sequence encodes CASSRGTGGYTF. The rearrangement uses TRBV7-9 and TRBJ1-2, with 8 bases identical to TRBD1. The ends lost 5 bases at V and 8 bases at J; junction bases unmatched: 4. This CDR3 is 12 amino acids long. Looked up from germline, CDR1 is SEHNR and CDR2 is FQNEAQ (reference sequence).